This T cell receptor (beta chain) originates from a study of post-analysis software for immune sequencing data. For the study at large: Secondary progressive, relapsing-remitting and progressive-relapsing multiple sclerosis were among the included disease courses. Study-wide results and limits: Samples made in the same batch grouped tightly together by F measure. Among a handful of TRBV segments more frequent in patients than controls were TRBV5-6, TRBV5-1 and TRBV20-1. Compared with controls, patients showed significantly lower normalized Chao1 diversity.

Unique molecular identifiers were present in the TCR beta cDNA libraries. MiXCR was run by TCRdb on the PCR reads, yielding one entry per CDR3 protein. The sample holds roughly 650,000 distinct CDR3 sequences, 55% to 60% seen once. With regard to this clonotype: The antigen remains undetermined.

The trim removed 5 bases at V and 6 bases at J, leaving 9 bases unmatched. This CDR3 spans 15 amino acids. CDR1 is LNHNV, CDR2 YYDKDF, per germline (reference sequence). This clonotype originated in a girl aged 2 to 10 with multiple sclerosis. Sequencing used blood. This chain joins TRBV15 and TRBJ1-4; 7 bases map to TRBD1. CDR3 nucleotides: TGTGCCACCAGCTCGTTGACAGGGAAGGATGAAAAACTGTTTTTT. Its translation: CATSSLTGKDEKLFF.